A selection of T cell receptor beta chains follows, all from one sample in a study of monozygotic twins with inflammatory bowel disease. TCRdb re-called the 5' RACE reads and gives one entry per CDR3 protein, without DNA. The data show about 380,000 distinct CDR3 sequences, and the top ten clones hold around 2.6%. The sequenced material came from blood. Receptor source: a human donor with ulcerative colitis or Crohn's disease, or a healthy co-twin of an affected twin (not recorded which). The CDR3 runs from the conserved cysteine through the conserved F or W.

v_gene,j_gene,CDR3aa
TRBV5-1,TRBJ1-1,CASSVEMDRGRKAFF
TRBV7-8,TRBJ1-1,CASSRSAPYTEAFF
TRBV20-1,TRBJ1-3,CSARDQETSGNTIYF
TRBV11-1,TRBJ1-6,CASSGLDIGQSSYNSPLHF
TRBV4-3,TRBJ2-5,CASSQGVGAQQETQYF
TRBV10-3,TRBJ2-1,CAISITAYSEQFF
TRBV4-2,TRBJ2-7,CASSQGVSAISYEQYF
TRBV7-9,TRBJ1-1,CASSFGATGNTEAFF
TRBV18,TRBJ2-3,CASSPASGASTDTQYF
TRBV7-9,TRBJ2-7,CASSLETAYEQYF
TRBV7-3,TRBJ2-7,CASSLMGGYEQYF
TRBV3-1,TRBJ2-2,CASSQRTGLGTGELFF
TRBV7-3,TRBJ2-3,CASSLGSQPGNTQYF
TRBV5-1,TRBJ1-6,CASSPRGDSGDPPLHF
TRBV6-5,TRBJ2-1,CASSLGGGGSYEQFF
TRBV12-3/TRBV12-4,TRBJ2-1,CASSLWGDFYNEQFF
TRBV12-3/TRBV12-4,TRBJ2-7,CATSKGQGNEQYF
TRBV5-6,TRBJ1-2,CASSLAVGQGDGYTF
TRBV4-3,TRBJ2-3,CASSQVTGIGDTQYF
TRBV7-2,TRBJ2-1,CASSLRTSGIYEQFF
TRBV4-1,TRBJ1-6,CASRSRDRSNSPLHF
TRBV29-1,TRBJ2-3,CSVEDPGSTQYF
TRBV20-1,TRBJ2-7,CSARPGHLYEQYF
TRBV29-1,TRBJ2-7,CSGGQADYEQYF
TRBV28,TRBJ1-5,CASSLNWDRGLSNQPQHF
TRBV7-9,TRBJ1-4,CASSLQGPREKLFF